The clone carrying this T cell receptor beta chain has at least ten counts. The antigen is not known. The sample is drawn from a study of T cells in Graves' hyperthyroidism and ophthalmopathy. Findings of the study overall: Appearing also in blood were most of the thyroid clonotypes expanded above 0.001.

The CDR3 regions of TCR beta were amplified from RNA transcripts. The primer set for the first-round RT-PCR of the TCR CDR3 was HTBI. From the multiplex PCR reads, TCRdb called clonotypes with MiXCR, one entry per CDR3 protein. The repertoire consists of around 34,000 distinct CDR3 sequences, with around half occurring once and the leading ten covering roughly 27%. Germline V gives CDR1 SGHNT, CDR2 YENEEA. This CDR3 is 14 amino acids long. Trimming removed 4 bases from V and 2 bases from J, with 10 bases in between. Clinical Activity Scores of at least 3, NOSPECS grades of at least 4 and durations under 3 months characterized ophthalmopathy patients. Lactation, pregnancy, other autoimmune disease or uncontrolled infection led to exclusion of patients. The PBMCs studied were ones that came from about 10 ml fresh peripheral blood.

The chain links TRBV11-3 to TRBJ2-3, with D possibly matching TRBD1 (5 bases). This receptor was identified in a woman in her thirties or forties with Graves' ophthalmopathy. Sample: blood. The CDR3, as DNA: TGTGCCAGCAGCTCGGAAGGGGCCACAGATACGCAGTATTTT. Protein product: CASSSEGATDTQYF.